This passage covers 25 T cell receptor beta chains from one sample sequenced in a study of CD8+ T cells in alopecia areata. Treatment: oral pan-JAK inhibitor, 5-10 mg twice daily. Extraction of RNA preceded its reverse transcription into cDNA, which served as the sequencing template. Only in-frame clones appear in the TCRdb table, and some are missing; sequencing was by immunoSEQ multiplex PCR. The repertoire holds around 150,000 clones, about three fifths seen once, with approximately 0.9% in the top ten. The sample consisted of CD4+ T cells sorted from blood, taken at week 4, from a patient treated with tofacitinib. Receptor source: a human donor with alopecia areata.

This clone was seen a few times. The chain combines TRBV5-4 with TRBJ2-3; tentative D call: TRBD2 (5 bases). CDR3 length equals 13 residues. The ends were cut back, 2 bases at V and 5 bases at J, with 9 bases in the middle. Per the germline V gene, CDR1 is SGHNT and CDR2 is YYREEE (reference sequence). This CDR3 reads CASSFLGKDTQYF. The DNA for the CDR3 is TGTGCCAGCAGCTTCCTCGGGAAAGATACGCAGTATTTT. The full variable domain, with the rest looked up from reference TRBV5-4 and TRBJ2-3, is ETGVTQSPTHLIKTRGQQVTLRCSSQSGHNTVSWYQQALGQGPQFIFQYYREEENGRGNFPPRFSGLQFPNYSSELNVNALELDDSALYLCASSFLGKDTQYFGPGTRLTVL.

This chain connects TRBV5-1 to TRBJ2-5, with 10 bases that match TRBD1. Germline V gives CDR1 SGHRS, CDR2 YFSETQ. This CDR3 has 14 residues. Trimming took 4 bases from V and 4 from J; bases not matched to a gene: 4. In DNA form, the CDR3 reads TGCGCCAGCAGCAACGGACAGGGGGGAGAGACCCAGTACTTC. This sequence encodes CASSNGQGGETQYF. Together with reference TRBV5-1 and TRBJ2-5, the CDR3 gives the full variable domain: KAGVTQTPRYLIKTRGQQVTLSCSPISGHRSVSWYQQTPGQGLQFLFEYFSETQRNKGNFPGRFSGRQFSNSRSEMNVSTLELGDSALYLCASSNGQGGETQYFGPGTRLLVL.

The chain has TRBV6-1 and TRBJ2-7, with 8 bases identical to TRBD1. CDR1 and CDR2 (germline): MNHNS, SASEGT. V was pared by 6 bases and J by 2 bases, with 9 bases of the junction left unmatched. The CDR3 has 15 residues. The CDR3 is CASRPGQGLPYEQYF. Written as DNA, the CDR3 is TGTGCCAGCAGACCCGGACAGGGACTTCCCTACGAGCAGTACTTC.

This clone was detected only a few times. This chain links TRBV9 with TRBJ2-7, with TRBD1 identical over 8 bases. This CDR3 has 15 amino acids. Germline-derived CDR1 and CDR2 are SGDLS and YYNGEE. After removal of 3 bases from V and 2 bases from J, the junction contained 7 bases not matched to a gene. CDR3 sequence (DNA): TGTGCCAGCAGCGCCCAACAGGGGGAAGCCTACGAGCAGTACTTC. This codes for CASSAQQGEAYEQYF.

This clone was observed a handful of times. The chain employs TRBV6-6 and TRBJ1-2, with D perhaps TRBD1 (5 bases). CDR1 is MNHNY, CDR2 SVGAGI, per germline (reference sequence). Between the trimmed V and J ends, which lost 2 bases and 1 base, there was a span of 8 bases. This CDR3 has 14 amino acids. The CDR3 DNA reads TGTGCCAGCAGTTACCCCGACAGTAACTATGGCTACACCTTC. Residues: CASSYPDSNYGYTF.

This sequence joins TRBV5-4 and TRBJ2-7, with TRBD1 as a possible D gene (5 bases). The V gene lost 3 bases and the J gene lost 3 bases, with 10 bases spanning the gap. CDR1 is SGHNT and CDR2 is YYREEE in the germline V gene (reference sequence). The CDR3 is 13 amino acids. The CDR3 region has the DNA TGTGCCAGCAGCTCGACAGATTTCTACGAGCAGTACTTC. This codes for CASSSTDFYEQYF.

CDR3 amino acids: CASSALGDQPQHF. DNA for the CDR3: TGTGCCAGCAGCGCTCTTGGGGATCAGCCCCAGCATTTT. V and J are TRBV5-6 and TRBJ1-5; no firm D call. The V end lost 4 bases, the J end lost 5 bases, and 10 bases lay between the germline ends. CDR3 length: 13 residues. Germline CDR1 is SGHDT and CDR2 is YYEEEE.

The chain links TRBV11-2 to TRBJ2-1; TRBD2 matches 10 bases. Germline V lookup: CDR1 SGHAT, CDR2 FQNNGV. With 5 bases clipped from V and 5 bases from J, the junction kept 6 bases outside the gene matches. The length of the CDR3 is 15 residues. For the CDR3, the DNA is TGTGCCAGCAGCATTAGCGGGGGGACCAACAATGAGCAGTTCTTC. It translates to CASSISGGTNNEQFF.

This clone was recorded a few times. The V call is TRBV7-2, the J call TRBJ2-7; TRBD1 matches at 8 bases. V lost 5 bases, J lost 4 bases, and 13 bases stayed unmatched. This CDR3 is 16 amino acids long. CDR1 SGHTA and CDR2 FQGNSA come from the germline V gene. DNA for the CDR3: TGTGCCAGCAGCCCCTACTCCATGGGACAGGCTTACGAGCAGTACTTC. Its protein product is CASSPYSMGQAYEQYF.

The CDR3 DNA reads as TGCGCCAGCAGCTTGGCCTCAGACATGAACACTGAAGCTTTCTTT. It encodes CASSLASDMNTEAFF. This chain joins TRBV5-1 and TRBJ1-1; D is unclear. Trimming cost V 0 bases and J 0 bases, with 9 bases left between them. This CDR3 region has 15 residues. Germline CDR1 is SGHRS and CDR2 is YFSETQ.

About this clone itself: The junction does not match germline at one end; this may be a read error. V gene TRBV5-1 combines with J gene TRBJ2-7, with TRBD1 matching 9 bases. The CDR3 consists of 15 residues. Germline V lookup: CDR1 SGHRS, CDR2 YFSETQ. The CDR3 sequence is CASTLAGQGLYEQYF. In DNA, the CDR3 is TGCGCCAGCACCTTGGCCGGACAGGGGCTATACGAGCAGTACTTC.

In this sample, this clone turned up a few times. This rearrangement joins TRBV7-3 to TRBJ1-3; a weak D match, TRBD1 (5 bases). Trimming shortened V by 5 bases and J by 9 bases, and 17 bases separated the two germline ends. The CDR3 is 14 residues long. Looked up from germline, CDR1 is SGHTA and CDR2 is FQGTGA. The CDR3 DNA is TGTGCCAGCAGCCCCGGGGCTTTAGGATCCACCATATATTTT. Residues: CASSPGALGSTIYF.

The rearrangement links TRBV30 to TRBJ1-3; no clear D. The CDR3 loop spans 11 amino acids. Germline V lookup: CDR1 GTSNPN, CDR2 SVGIG (reference sequence). V dropped 2 bases and J dropped 8 bases, with 7 bases sitting between them. As DNA, the CDR3 is TGTGCCTGGAGTCGCTTTGACACCATATATTTT. Translation gives CAWSRFDTIYF.

The rearrangement links TRBV30 to TRBJ1-6; the D is unclear. Germline V gives CDR1 GTSNPN, CDR2 SVGIG (reference sequence). Deletions cut 4 bases from V and 4 bases from J, with 5 bases between. This CDR3 has 12 residues. The CDR3 region is CAWTGYNSPLHF. The CDR3 bases are TGTGCCTGGACTGGGTATAATTCACCCCTCCACTTT. The variable domain in full, with the rest retrieved from reference TRBV30 and TRBJ1-6, is SQTIHQWPATLVQPVGSPLSLECTVEGTSNPNLYWYRQAAGRGLQLLFYSVGIGQISSEVPQNLSASRPQDRQFILSSKKLLLSDSGFYLCAWTGYNSPLHFGNGTRLTVT.

This clone was picked up a small number of times. The rearrangement uses TRBV19 and TRBJ2-4; 7 nucleotides align to TRBD2. There are 16 residues in the CDR3. CDR1 and CDR2 (germline): LNHDA, SQIVND (reference sequence). V shed 2 bases, J shed 0 bases, and the junction held 4 bases outside the gene matches. CDR3 bases: TGTGCCAGTAGTATATGGGAGGGAGTAGCCAAAAACATTCAGTACTTC. As protein: CASSIWEGVAKNIQYF.

The chain is built from TRBV30 and TRBJ1-1; no reliable D call. Per germline, CDR1 GTSNPN and CDR2 SVGIG (reference sequence). This CDR3 has 11 amino acids. V lost 0 bases and J lost 11, with 10 bases in between. CDR3 protein: CAWSVKESAFF. The DNA of the CDR3 is TGTGCCTGGAGTGTAAAGGAAAGCGCTTTCTTT.

This chain joins TRBV27 and TRBJ1-1; D is uncertain. V shed 1 base and J shed 1 base, with 7 bases lying between them. Germline V gene sequence: CDR1 MNHEY, CDR2 SMNVEV (reference sequence). The CDR3 runs to 14 residues. CDR3 nucleotides: TGTGCCAGCAGTTTATACGGAAGGAACACTGAAGCTTTCTTT. Residues: CASSLYGRNTEAFF.

The genes are TRBV7-9 and TRBJ2-5; 8 bases line up with TRBD2. Germline CDR1 is SEHNR and CDR2 is FQNEAQ (reference sequence). Trimming cost V 3 bases and J 5 bases; bases outside gene matches: 11. The CDR3 has 16 amino acids. The CDR3, as DNA: TGTGCCAGCAGCTTGCAGCGGGGGAGTCGTCCGGAGACCCAGTACTTC. Its translation is CASSLQRGSRPETQYF.

The CDR3 nucleotides are TGTGCCTGGAGAGGGAGCTCCTACAATGAGCAGTTCTTC. Amino acids: CAWRGSSYNEQFF. V and J are TRBV30 and TRBJ2-1; tentative D call: TRBD2 (5 bases). This CDR3 comprises 13 residues. CDR1 is GTSNPN, CDR2 SVGIG, per germline (reference sequence). V lost 3 bases to trimming and J lost 0 bases, with 6 bases between them.

V gene TRBV4-1 combines with J gene TRBJ1-5; D is unclear. Germline V gene data show CDR1 as MGHRA and CDR2 as YSYEKL. This CDR3 region has 15 residues. V was trimmed by 1 base and J by 3 bases, leaving 10 bases between them. The chain's CDR3 is CASSQVGIDNQPQHF. Written as DNA, the CDR3 is TGCGCCAGCAGCCAAGTCGGGATCGACAATCAGCCCCAGCATTTT.

This clone was seen only a few times. The chain links TRBV6-5 to TRBJ2-3; 9 positions agree with TRBD2. Germline values: CDR1 MNHEY, CDR2 SVGAGI. The CDR3 spans 15 residues. Unmatched junction bases numbered 2, after V lost 2 bases and J lost 2 bases. CDR3 sequence (DNA): TGTGCCAGCAGTTACGCGGGGGGGAACACAGATACGCAGTATTTT. This translates into CASSYAGGNTDTQYF.

This sequence joins TRBV2 and TRBJ2-5, with a possible D match to TRBD2 (6 bases). CDR1 SNHLY and CDR2 FYNNEI come from the germline V gene. The CDR3 has 14 residues. V was pared by 6 bases and J by 4 bases, with 15 bases between. The CDR3 spells CASRGGTLLETQYF. The CDR3 bases are TGTGCCAGCAGGGGAGGCACCCTTCTAGAGACCCAGTACTTC. Full variable domain (remainder filled in from reference TRBV2 and TRBJ2-5): EPEVTQTPSHQVTQMGQEVILRCVPISNHLYFYWYRQILGQKVEFLVSFYNNEISEKSEIFDDQFSVERPDGSNFTLKIRSTKLEDSAMYFCASRGGTLLETQYFGPGTRLLVL.

This rearrangement joins TRBV19 to TRBJ2-5; no firm D call. There are 13 residues in the CDR3. Germline V lookup: CDR1 LNHDA, CDR2 SQIVND (reference sequence). Deletions cut 2 bases from V and 3 bases from J, with 7 bases between. The chain's CDR3 is CASSIFWEETQYF. The CDR3, as DNA: TGTGCCAGTAGTATATTCTGGGAAGAGACCCAGTACTTC.

The chain links TRBV27 to TRBJ1-6; 9 bases agree with TRBD1. V lost 7 bases and J lost 7; bases outside the gene matches: 8. This CDR3 is 15 amino acids long. The germline V gene encodes CDR1 MNHEY and CDR2 SMNVEV (reference sequence). The CDR3 DNA is TGTGCCAGCACCCGCACCGGGACAGGGAATTCACCCCTCCACTTT. The encoded protein is CASTRTGTGNSPLHF.

This clone was detected only a few times. J is TRBJ1-2 and V is TRBV29-1; D unresolved. Germline V gene sequence: CDR1 SQVTM, CDR2 ANQGSEA. The CDR3 is 12 residues long. Trimming stripped 3 bases from V and 1 base from J, with 6 bases between. CDR3 region: CSVDSINYGYTF. Here the CDR3 DNA reads TGCAGCGTTGATTCCATTAACTATGGCTACACCTTC.